This T cell receptor (beta chain) was documented in a study of follicular helper T cells after annual influenza vaccination. Study details: After each seasonal flu vaccination, blood came on days 0, 7 and 28. Some donors were sampled over the 2013-2014, 2014-2015 and 2015-2016 vaccinations.

Findings and limits, study-wide: Change in circulating plasmablasts correlated with ICOS+CD38+ cTfh clonality change. Successive annual vaccinations recalled a recurrent oligoclonal ICOS+CD38+ cTfh response with influenza-specific clonotypes.

As to time point: 2015-2016 season, 7 days after influenza vaccination. The CDR3 totals 14 residues. Germline-derived CDR1 and CDR2 are LNHDA and SQIVND (reference sequence). Trimming pared 1 base from V and 4 bases from J, leaving 10 bases between. Produced via immunoSEQ multiplex PCR; TCRdb's table is partial and in-frame only. This table has about 4,800 clones, 83% appearing once. Note on this clone: Its specificity is unknown.

The V gene is TRBV19, the J gene TRBJ1-2; unclear D gene. This clonotype originated in an adult who received the influenza vaccine. This sample comprised CXCR5+ CD38- circulating T follicular helper cells from blood, obtained 7 days after influenza vaccination. Subset of the sample: circulating Tfh, non-naive CD4+CXCR5+PD-1+ (ICOS+CD38+ or ICOS-CD38-). CDR3 in DNA: TGTGCCAGTAGTATAGCCGGCAGGACCTATGGCTACACCTTC. Translating it yields CASSIAGRTYGYTF.